This TCR beta chain was obtained from a study of beta chain features in type 1 diabetes. Study-wide results and caveats: Shorter TCRB CDR3s, moderately but significantly so, were found in Type 1 diabetes patients in all four CD4+ subsets. A greater similarity of naive, central memory and Treg TCRB repertoires was seen among patients than among healthy donors.

This CDR3 is built from 14 residues. Looked up from germline, CDR1 is GTSNPN and CDR2 is SVGIG (reference sequence). Trimming took 3 bases from V and 1 from J; bases not matched to a gene: 3. Comments on this clone: The antigen remains undetermined.

The whole isolated RNA underwent reverse transcription, so sequencing captured expressed TCRB transcripts. Produced via immunoSEQ multiplex PCR; TCRdb's table is partial and in-frame only. The table records about 70,000 clones, roughly 49% of them present only once. Staining for CD45RO/CCR7/CD25/CD127/CD95/CD27 allowed sorting of CD4+ naive, central memory, regulatory and stem cell-like memory cells. Sequencing was performed on central memory CD4+ T cells from blood. The chain recombines TRBV30 with TRBJ1-1, with 9 bases lining up with TRBD1. The source is a man aged 25-45 years with type 1 diabetes. The CDR3 is CAWSRGQGNTEAFF. The DNA of the CDR3 is TGTGCCTGGAGCCGGGGACAGGGGAACACTGAAGCTTTCTTT.